The 4 T cell receptor beta chains in this list originate from one sample, sequenced in a study of T cells in Graves' hyperthyroidism and ophthalmopathy. The TCR beta CDR3 regions underwent amplification using RNA transcripts as the source. Carried out on the TCR CDR3, a first-round RT-PCR used the HTBI primer set. One entry per CDR3 protein results from TCRdb running MiXCR on the multiplex PCR reads. The profile shows some 500,000 distinct CDR3 sequences, 15% to 20% of them singletons. Sequenced input: blood. These receptors originate from a woman in her 30s with Graves' ophthalmopathy.

The sample holds many counts of this clonotype. V usage is TRBV28 and J usage is TRBJ1-2; a weak D match, TRBD1 (5 bases). Per the germline V gene, CDR1 is MDHEN and CDR2 is SYDVKM. This CDR3 has 16 residues. V shed 6 bases and J shed 0 bases, with 17 bases lying between them. The CDR3, as DNA: TGTGCCAGCAGATTTTACCGACAGCCCCCTAACTATGGCTACACCTTC. Translation: CASRFYRQPPNYGYTF.

This clonotype appeared a few times. The chain joins TRBV19 to TRBJ2-2; TRBD1 aligns across 7 bases. Germline V CDR1 and CDR2: LNHDA, SQIVND (reference sequence). The V and J ends lost 3 bases and 5 bases, in that order; junction bases with no gene match: 9. CDR3 size: 16 residues. The CDR3 DNA sequence: TGTGCCAGTAGTATGTTCCAGGGGGTAGATACCGGGGAGCTGTTTTTT. It encodes CASSMFQGVDTGELFF.

There are many counts of this clonotype. The gene calls are TRBV11-3 and TRBJ2-2; no definite D call. This CDR3 contains 14 residues. CDR1 and CDR2 from the germline V gene are SGHNT and YENEEA. V shed 3 bases and J shed 7 bases, with 12 bases lying between them. The CDR3 DNA follows: TGTGCCAGCAGCTTTCGAGGAGACCACGGGGAGCTGTTTTTT. It encodes CASSFRGDHGELFF.

Ten or more counts support this clonotype. This chain connects TRBV28 to TRBJ2-7; a possible D gene is TRBD2 (6 bases). The CDR3 consists of 14 residues. CDR1 and CDR2 from the germline V gene are MDHEN and SYDVKM. Trimming removed 3 bases from V and 6 bases from J, with 15 bases in between. CDR3 region: CASSFEGMGGEQYF. The CDR3 nucleotides read TGTGCCAGCAGTTTTGAGGGGATGGGGGGCGAGCAGTACTTC.